This T cell receptor (beta chain) came from a study of Ad26.COV2.S vaccination and SARS-CoV-2 variants. Study information: Ad26.COV2.S, an intramuscular injection, was given once or twice 56 days apart.

The CDR3 has 15 residues. From germline, CDR1 is LGHNA and CDR2 YNFKEQ. Trimming shortened V by 0 bases and J by 3 bases, and 11 bases separated the two germline ends. Sequencing used immunoSEQ multiplex PCR; TCRdb keeps in-frame clones, though not all of them. The repertoire consists of roughly 300,000 clones, with 85% to 90% occurring once and the leading ten covering around 4.5%. Treatment here: some 20 received Ad26.COV2.S at low or high dose, single or two shots; 5 received placebo; per-sample allocation not given. The study sampled participants on day 63 after the first vaccine or placebo injection. In Boston, the donor was an adult between 18-55 years of age.

This chain links TRBV4-2 with TRBJ2-5; unclear D gene. This clonotype was sampled from a person aged 18 to 65 who received the Ad26.COV2.S COVID-19 vaccine or a placebo. The sequences come from peripheral blood, collected in a trial of Ad26.COV2.S vaccine versus placebo. CDR3 nucleotides: TGTGCCAGCAGCCAAGACCCTAACAGAAAAGAGACCCAGTACTTC. This codes for CASSQDPNRKETQYF.